These T cell receptor beta chains were read from a single sample in a study of blood T cell repertoires in COVID-19. Profiled with immunoSEQ multiplex PCR; TCRdb holds only in-frame clones, not every one. The sample contains 200,000 to 250,000 clones, 80% to 90% of which appear only once. Source material: PBMCs or T cells enriched from blood (not recorded which). These receptors were obtained from a man in his fifties or sixties who had been exposed to COVID-19. CDR3s include the opening cysteine and the closing phenylalanine or tryptophan. The D gene is left open where the match is weak. Clone sizes are given selectively: once, few, many, or a class where the clone is expanded.

abundance	d_gene	j_gene	v_gene	CDR3aa	CDR3nt
few	-	TRBJ1-6	TRBV21-1	CASSKGSVGDRLNSPLHF	TGTGCCAGCAGCAAAGGTTCCGTAGGGGACAGGCTAAATTCACCCCTCCACTTT
-	-	TRBJ2-6	TRBV2	CASSEAPVPSGANVLTF	TGTGCCAGCAGTGAGGCTCCTGTACCATCTGGGGCCAACGTCCTGACTTTC
-	TRBD2	TRBJ2-3	TRBV18	CASSVAGGTDTQYF	TGTGCCAGCTCCGTAGCGGGGGGCACAGATACGCAGTATTTT
-	-	TRBJ1-3	TRBV9	CASSVDGLSSGNTIYF	TGTGCCAGCAGCGTAGATGGACTGTCCTCTGGAAACACCATATATTTT
-	-	TRBJ1-1	TRBV27	CASSLYRGTEAFF	TGTGCCAGCAGTTTATATAGAGGGACTGAAGCTTTCTTT
once	TRBD1	TRBJ2-7	TRBV10-3	CAISVVTGLGEQYF	TGTGCCATCAGTGTCGTGACAGGGTTGGGGGAGCAGTACTTC
-	TRBD2	TRBJ2-1	TRBV19	CASSALAGGPTEQFF	TGTGCCAGTAGTGCGCTAGCGGGAGGGCCCACTGAGCAGTTCTTC
-	TRBD1	TRBJ1-5	TRBV2	CASSGDRDQPQHF	TGTGCCAGCAGTGGGGACAGGGACCAGCCCCAGCATTTT
-	-	TRBJ1-2	TRBV18	CASSPVYGIPNYGYTF	TGTGCCAGCTCACCCGTTTACGGGATTCCTAACTATGGCTACACCTTC
-	-	TRBJ2-3	TRBV2	CASILMETGGADTQYF	TGTGCCAGCATTTTAATGGAAACAGGAGGGGCAGATACGCAGTATTTT
-	-	TRBJ2-5	TRBV19	CASSGTRNQETQYF	TGTGCCAGTAGTGGGACTCGGAATCAAGAGACCCAGTACTTC
few	-	TRBJ1-2	TRBV6-5	CASSLNGGQYGYTF	TGTGCCAGCAGTCTGAACGGAGGACAGTATGGCTACACCTTC
-	-	TRBJ1-6	TRBV7-2	CASSLGVFNNSPLHF	TGTGCCAGCAGCTTAGGAGTATTCAATAATTCACCCCTCCACTTT
few	-	TRBJ1-3	TRBV3-1/TRBV3-2	CASSQAGAGNTIYF	TGTGCCAGCAGCCAAGCAGGGGCTGGAAACACCATATATTTT
once	-	TRBJ1-1	TRBV19	CASSMVGVNTEAFF	TGTGCCAGTAGTATGGTCGGGGTAAACACTGAAGCTTTCTTT
-	TRBD1	TRBJ1-2	TRBV28	CASITGATLRGYTF	TGTGCCAGCATAACAGGGGCGACGTTACGTGGCTACACCTTC
-	-	TRBJ2-5	TRBV10-1	CASSSGGRKTQYF	TGCGCCAGCAGTTCAGGGGGGAGGAAGACCCAGTACTTC
-	-	TRBJ2-2	TRBV2	CASSGGQNSNTGELFF	TGTGCCAGCAGTGGGGGACAAAATTCGAACACCGGGGAGCTGTTTTTT
-	TRBD2	TRBJ2-1	TRBV10-3	CAISESIGGGTYNEQFF	TGTGCCATCAGTGAGTCCATCGGCGGGGGGACCTACAATGAGCAGTTCTTC
-	TRBD1	TRBJ2-2	TRBV7-3	CASSSFGTGNTGELFF	TGTGCCAGCAGCTCTTTTGGGACAGGGAACACCGGGGAGCTGTTTTTT
-	-	TRBJ1-4	TRBV20-1	CSASVQINEKLFF	TGCAGTGCTAGTGTACAGATTAATGAAAAACTGTTTTTT
-	TRBD1	TRBJ1-1	TRBV7-8	CASSSQGAINTEAFF	TGTGCCAGCAGCTCACAGGGGGCTATCAACACTGAAGCTTTCTTT
-	TRBD2	TRBJ2-2	TRBV9	CASSVGNLAAGELFF	TGTGCCAGCAGCGTGGGTAATCTAGCGGCGGGGGAGCTGTTTTTT
-	-	TRBJ1-4	TRBV5-6	CASSFIDNNEKLFF	TGTGCCAGCAGCTTCATTGACAATAATGAAAAACTGTTTTTT
-	TRBD1	TRBJ2-7	TRBV7-2	CASSPDRRHYEQYF	TGTGCCAGCAGCCCGGACAGGAGACACTACGAGCAGTACTTC
-	-	TRBJ2-4	TRBV6-5	CASSYSNGKNIQYF	TGTGCCAGCAGTTACTCTAACGGTAAAAACATTCAGTACTTC
-	-	TRBJ1-2	TRBV5-1	CASRPGSFNYGYTF	TGCGCCAGCCGCCCAGGCAGCTTTAACTATGGCTACACCTTC
-	TRBD2	TRBJ2-3	TRBV15	CATSRGLADSTDTQYF	TGTGCCACCAGCAGAGGACTAGCGGATAGCACAGATACGCAGTATTTT
-	-	TRBJ1-5	TRBV7-8	CASSSFGAGSNQPQHF	TGTGCCAGCAGCTCTTTTGGGGCGGGGTCCAACCAGCCCCAGCATTTT
-	-	TRBJ1-2	TRBV10-3	CAISPSQGRGYTF	TGTGCCATCAGTCCCTCTCAGGGTCGCGGCTACACCTTC
-	-	TRBJ2-7	TRBV5-1	CASSGGAYEQYF	TGCGCCAGCAGCGGGGGGGCTTACGAGCAGTACTTC
-	TRBD2	TRBJ2-1	TRBV28	CASSSGTRTNEQFF	TGTGCCAGCAGTTCCGGGACTAGAACCAATGAGCAGTTCTTC
-	-	TRBJ2-7	TRBV5-4	CASSLGGNNEQYF	TGTGCCAGCAGCTTGGGGGGCAACAACGAGCAGTACTTC
-	-	TRBJ1-1	TRBV30	CAWSVGGATEAFF	TGTGCCTGGAGTGTAGGTGGGGCGACTGAAGCTTTCTTT
-	TRBD1	TRBJ2-1	TRBV5-5	CASSLEQGQGEQFF	TGTGCCAGCAGCTTGGAACAGGGGCAGGGTGAGCAGTTCTTC
-	-	TRBJ2-3	TRBV12-1	CASSFGMGGYGTDTQYF	TGTGCCAGCAGCTTTGGTATGGGGGGATACGGCACAGATACGCAGTATTTT
-	TRBD1	TRBJ1-5	TRBV30	CEGDGTGDSGNQPQHF	TGTGAGGGTGACGGGACAGGGGATTCGGGCAATCAGCCCCAGCATTTT